This T cell receptor beta chain stems from a study of blood T cell repertoires in COVID-19. Seattle enrolled patients during active infection and tracked them longitudinally. The CDR3 sequence is 12 residues long. The germline CDR1 and CDR2 sequences are SEHNR and FQNEAQ (reference sequence). The trim removed 10 bases at V and 3 bases at J, leaving 2 bases unmatched. Method: immunoSEQ multiplex PCR; TCRdb's copy keeps in-frame clones and lacks some. The table shows hundreds of thousands of clones, with more than 80% occurring only once. The sequence derives from a woman aged 30 to 39 with COVID-19, enrolled during active disease. The sample comprised peripheral blood. V and J are TRBV7-9 and TRBJ2-2; 7 bases align to TRBD1. The CDR3 region is CAKDRDTGELFF. In DNA form, the CDR3 reads TGTGCCAAAGACAGGGACACCGGGGAGCTGTTTTTT. Using reference TRBV7-9 and TRBJ2-2 for the parts outside the CDR3, the full variable domain is DTGVSQNPRHKITKRGQNVTFRCDPISEHNRLYWYRQTLGQGPEFLTYFQNEAQLEKSRLLSDRFSAERPKGSFSTLEIQRTEQGDSAMYLCAKDRDTGELFFGEGSRLTVL.